The 12 T cell receptor beta chains listed next were all sequenced from one sample in a study of CXCR3-negative and CXCR3-positive naive CD8 T cells. Study conclusions and caveats: Comparison of naive cells showed more hydrophobic TRB CDR3s in CXCR3-positive than in CXCR3-negative naive cells.

All TRB cDNA libraries came from 5' RACE performed with UMI labels. After re-calling the 5' RACE reads, TCRdb lists one entry per CDR3 protein, DNA absent. The sample's table shows tens of thousands of distinct CDR3 sequences. These receptors lack a known antigen. Input material: naive CXCR3+ CD8+ T cells from blood. Subset described: CD45RO-CCR7+CD27+CD95- naive CD8+ T cells expressing CXCR3 (TNR3+). The receptors originated from a human donor in good health. Some clones in this sample may be carry-over from other donors' samples.

The rearrangement uses TRBV7-9 and TRBJ2-3; the D call of TRBD2 rests on TCRdb alone, since no DNA is present to check it. This CDR3 has 15 residues. CDR1 is SEHNR, CDR2 FQNEAQ, per germline (reference sequence). The CDR3 reads CASSLALAGSDTQYF.

The gene calls are TRBV9 and TRBJ1-2; the TRBD1 assignment by TCRdb is unverifiable without DNA. The CDR3 spans 13 residues. Germline loops: CDR1 SGDLS, CDR2 YYNGEE. The CDR3 is CASGDRPNYGYTF.

This rearrangement joins TRBV27 to TRBJ2-4; the D gene TCRdb calls, TRBD2, cannot be checked with no DNA. This CDR3 has 13 amino acids. Germline-derived CDR1 and CDR2 are MNHEY and SMNVEV (reference sequence). The CDR3: CASTPEGLDIQYF.

The chain employs TRBV6-1 and TRBJ2-5; the D gene TCRdb calls, TRBD2, cannot be checked with no DNA. The CDR3 is 17 residues long. Per the germline V gene, CDR1 is MNHNS and CDR2 is SASEGT. The CDR3 sequence: CASDEGLAGPNQETQYF.

The chain uses TRBV28 and TRBJ2-1; TCRdb's D call of TRBD1 is untestable without DNA. From germline, CDR1 is MDHEN and CDR2 SYDVKM. This CDR3 spans 13 amino acids. The CDR3 spells CASRYYRYNEQFF.

The chain employs TRBV20-1 and TRBJ2-5. The length of the CDR3 is 14 residues. Per germline, CDR1 DFQATT and CDR2 SNEGSKA (reference sequence). This CDR3 reads CSARGGNTQETQYF.

The chain couples TRBV19 to TRBJ2-7; the TRBD1 assignment by TCRdb is unverifiable without DNA. This CDR3 has 15 residues. The germline gives CDR1 LNHDA, CDR2 SQIVND (reference sequence). This CDR3 reads CASSPATGGTYEQYF.

V is TRBV5-4 and J is TRBJ2-7; the TRBD1 assignment by TCRdb is unverifiable without DNA. The CDR3 extends over 16 amino acids. Germline assignment: CDR1 SGHNT and CDR2 YYREEE (reference sequence). The CDR3 region is CASSLTRVSPAYEQYF. The whole variable domain, filled in from reference TRBV5-4 and TRBJ2-7, reads ETGVTQSPTHLIKTRGQQVTLRCSSQSGHNTVSWYQQALGQGPQFIFQYYREEENGRGNFPPRFSGLQFPNYSSELNVNALELDDSALYLCASSLTRVSPAYEQYFGPGTRLTVT.

The chain combines TRBV28 with TRBJ2-7. Germline V CDR1 and CDR2: MDHEN, SYDVKM. This CDR3 contains 14 residues. Here the CDR3 reads CASSFGQEAYEQYF.

The chain has TRBV3-1 and TRBJ2-4; absent DNA, TCRdb's TRBD2 call cannot be checked. There are 17 residues in the CDR3. In germline, CDR1 is LGHDT, CDR2 YNNKEL (reference sequence). The CDR3 sequence is CASSQESPSGGKNIQYF.

This chain uses TRBV18 with TRBJ2-7; TCRdb designates TRBD1, a call that cannot be tested without DNA. CDR1 is KGHSH and CDR2 is LQKENI in the germline V gene. The CDR3 extends over 14 amino acids. Here the CDR3 reads CASSPPIRESEQYF.

J is TRBJ1-1 and V is TRBV5-1; the TRBD1 assignment by TCRdb is unverifiable without DNA. CDR1 and CDR2 (germline): SGHRS, YFSETQ. The CDR3 is 13 residues long. The CDR3 protein is CASSAGRSTEAFF.